A selection of T cell receptor beta chains follows, all from one sample in a study of blood T cell repertoires in COVID-19. Repertoires were generated with immunoSEQ multiplex PCR, while TCRdb's copy carries only in-frame clones and drops some. The table lists over 80,000 clones, 86% of them singletons, with about 1.2% in the top ten. The sequenced sample consisted of peripheral blood. These receptors all stem from a man older than 75 with active or convalescent COVID-19. CDR3s include the opening cysteine and the closing phenylalanine or tryptophan. Fields, in order: D gene, V gene, J gene, clone size, CDR3 DNA, CDR3 protein. D genes are given only for firm matches. Not every row has a clone size; where given, it reads once, few, many or a size class.

-	TRBV12-5	TRBJ2-5	-	TGTGCTAGTGGTTTGTTCCGCGGGCTGATAGCTGAAGGGCAAGAGACCCAGTACTTC	CASGLFRGLIAEGQETQYF
TRBD1	TRBV7-3	TRBJ2-3	-	TGTGCCAGCAGCCTCACAGGGGGGACAGATACGCAGTATTTT	CASSLTGGTDTQYF
-	TRBV6-4	TRBJ2-7	-	TGTGCCAGCACAGGGCACTACGAGCAGTACTTC	CASTGHYEQYF
-	TRBV29-1	TRBJ2-5	-	TGCAGCGTTGTGGGGGGAGATGTCCAAGAGACCCAGTACTTC	CSVVGGDVQETQYF
TRBD2	TRBV3-1/TRBV3-2	TRBJ2-3	-	TGTGCCAGCACCACCGGACTAGCGGGAGGCGATACGCAGTATTTT	CASTTGLAGGDTQYF
TRBD2	TRBV5-5	TRBJ2-1	-	TGTGCCAGCAGCTTGGTCTCTAGCGGGAGTGGTGATGAGCAGTTCTTC	CASSLVSSGSGDEQFF
-	TRBV5-4	TRBJ2-5	-	TGTGCCAGCCGCATAGCGTCCCAAGAGACCCAGTACTTC	CASRIASQETQYF
-	TRBV28	TRBJ2-2	-	TGTGCCAGCAGTTTATGGAGGGTCGGGGAAGCCGGGGAGCTGTTTTTT	CASSLWRVGEAGELFF
-	TRBV7-6	TRBJ1-1	-	TGTGCCAGCAGCCCAACAGGAGGGCTGAACACTGAAGCTTTCTTT	CASSPTGGLNTEAFF
-	TRBV5-5	TRBJ2-2	-	TGTGCCAGCAGCTTGGATGCCTCAGGGTACGCGGAGCTGTTTTTT	CASSLDASGYAELFF
TRBD1	TRBV5-6	TRBJ1-1	-	TGTGCCAGCAGCTTGGGACAGGGACGACTCGAAGCTTTCTTT	CASSLGQGRLEAFF
TRBD2	TRBV11-2	TRBJ2-1	once	TGTGCCAGCAGGGGATTAGCGGGAGTCGGTGAGCAGTTCTTC	CASRGLAGVGEQFF
-	TRBV6-6	TRBJ2-7	once	TGTGCCAGCAGTTACGGCATATCCAGTCTCGAGCAGTACTTC	CASSYGISSLEQYF
-	TRBV19	TRBJ1-6	-	TGTGCCACTCGACCGTCCGGGAAAAGGAGTTCACCCCTCCACTTT	CATRPSGKRSSPLHF
-	TRBV7-8	TRBJ2-1	-	TGTGCCAGCAGCTTACTCCGTGGTTGGAGCAATGAGCAGTTCTTC	CASSLLRGWSNEQFF
-	TRBV16	TRBJ2-4	-	TGTGCCAGCAGCACCCGACAGGCTCGAGCCAAAAACATTCAGTACTTC	CASSTRQARAKNIQYF
TRBD1	TRBV27	TRBJ1-1	-	TGTGCCAGCAGACCTTGGACAGGGAAGAACACTGAAGCTTTCTTT	CASRPWTGKNTEAFF
-	TRBV15	TRBJ2-1	-	TGTGCCACCAGCAGAGATTCCGGATTTCGCGGGAATGAGCAGTTCTTC	CATSRDSGFRGNEQFF
TRBD1	TRBV2	TRBJ1-1	-	TGTGCCAGCAGTCGGCCGACAGGGGGCACTGAAGCTTTCTTT	CASSRPTGGTEAFF
-	TRBV4-1	TRBJ2-1	-	TGCGCCAGCAGCCTGACAGAATTCTCCTACAATGAGCAGTTCTTC	CASSLTEFSYNEQFF
-	TRBV5-4	TRBJ2-7	-	TGTGCCAGCAGCTCGGGATTAGTAAACGAGCAGTACTTC	CASSSGLVNEQYF
-	TRBV27	TRBJ2-3	-	TGTGCCAGCTCCCACGTCCGGGGTCAACTCACAGATACGCAGTATTTT	CASSHVRGQLTDTQYF
TRBD2	TRBV7-8	TRBJ2-2	-	TGTGCCAGCAGCCAACTAGCGGGTTTAAACACCGGGGAGCTGTTTTTT	CASSQLAGLNTGELFF
TRBD2	TRBV28	TRBJ2-1	once	TGTGCCAGCAGCTCCGCTATGGGGAGGGCCCAGTTCTTC	CASSSAMGRAQFF
TRBD2	TRBV24-1	TRBJ2-1	-	TGTGCCACCAGTCCGACTAGCGGGGGAAACAATGAGCAGTTCTTC	CATSPTSGGNNEQFF
-	TRBV2	TRBJ2-7	-	TGTGCCAGCAGACGCACTAGTCGGTACGAGCAGTACTTC	CASRRTSRYEQYF
TRBD2	TRBV5-1	TRBJ2-5	once	TGCGCCAGCAGCTTGGACCCTCCTAGCGGGAGCGGAGAGACCCAGTACTTC	CASSLDPPSGSGETQYF
-	TRBV12-3/TRBV12-4	TRBJ2-3	-	TGTGCCAGCAGGGGACAAAGCACAGATACGCAGTATTTT	CASRGQSTDTQYF
-	TRBV11-2	TRBJ1-1	-	TGTGCCAGCAGCTTATACCCCCGCGAAAACACTGAAGCTTTCTTT	CASSLYPRENTEAFF
-	TRBV5-1	TRBJ2-7	-	TGCGCCAGCAGCTACGGAGGGGCGCCCGAGCAGTACTTC	CASSYGGAPEQYF
-	TRBV11-2	TRBJ1-1	-	TGTGCCAGCAGCTTAGTAGTGTCTACAGGGAACACTGAAGCTTTCTTT	CASSLVVSTGNTEAFF
-	TRBV6-1	TRBJ2-1	-	TGTGCCAGCAGTGAGTTTTCGGGACTCAGGTTCTTC	CASSEFSGLRFF
-	TRBV18	TRBJ2-3	-	TGTGCCAGCTCACTTCTTCCGATAGAGTCGGGCACAGATACGCAGTATTTT	CASSLLPIESGTDTQYF
TRBD2	TRBV5-1	TRBJ2-3	-	TGCGCCAGCAGTGTTGGAAGCGGGGGTTCCTATGTAGATACGCAGTATTTT	CASSVGSGGSYVDTQYF
-	TRBV24-1	TRBJ2-7	-	TGTGCCACCAGTGCTCGGTCCTCCTACGAGCAGTACTTC	CATSARSSYEQYF
-	TRBV5-1	TRBJ1-1	-	TGCGCCAGCAGCTTCGGCAGGGCGGATGAAGCTTTCTTT	CASSFGRADEAFF
TRBD2	TRBV15	TRBJ2-1	-	TGTGCCACCAGCACATTGGGGGGGGGCTACAATGAGCAGTTCTTC	CATSTLGGGYNEQFF
-	TRBV15	TRBJ1-6	few	TGTGCCACCAGCAGAGATCGCCAGGTTACGACAACCTATAATTCACCCCTCCACTTT	CATSRDRQVTTTYNSPLHF
TRBD1	TRBV18	TRBJ1-4	-	TGTGCCAGCTCACCGGGACAGACCCGCCACAATGAAAAACTGTTTTTT	CASSPGQTRHNEKLFF
-	TRBV11-2	TRBJ2-7	-	TGTGCCAGCAGCCGGACCCGCGGGGTTTCTGACAAGGGGCAGTACTTC	CASSRTRGVSDKGQYF
TRBD1	TRBV18	TRBJ2-1	few	TGTGCCAGCTCCCGAACTCAAGGGACAGGGGGGAATGAGCAGTTCTTC	CASSRTQGTGGNEQFF
TRBD2	TRBV19	TRBJ2-7	-	TGTGCCAGTAGTCCGATCGCCGGGGGGAGCTCCTACGAGCAGTACTTC	CASSPIAGGSSYEQYF
-	TRBV7-9	TRBJ2-1	-	TGTGCCAGCAGCTTGCGACAGATCAATGAGCAGTTCTTC	CASSLRQINEQFF
-	TRBV5-6	TRBJ1-1	-	TGTGCCAGCAGCTTGGCGCAGGGGACGGGTGTTGAAGCTTTCTTT	CASSLAQGTGVEAFF
-	TRBV5-1	TRBJ2-2	-	TGCGCCAGCAGCTTGGACAGGGCAGGGGAGCTGTTTTTT	CASSLDRAGELFF
-	TRBV5-1	TRBJ2-1	-	TGCGCCAGCAGCTTGGTTAGCGGATCCTACAATGAGCAGTTCTTC	CASSLVSGSYNEQFF
-	TRBV20-1	TRBJ1-1	-	TGCAGTGCCCCGAGGGACACTGAAGCTTTCTTT	CSAPRDTEAFF
-	TRBV7-8	TRBJ2-6	few	TGTGCCAGCAGCTTAGAGAGGGTCTCTGGGGCCAACGTCCTGACTTTC	CASSLERVSGANVLTF
TRBD1	TRBV6-5	TRBJ1-1	-	TGTGCCAGCAGTTACTCGGCAGGGGGAACTGAAGCTTTCTTT	CASSYSAGGTEAFF
TRBD2	TRBV29-1	TRBJ2-1	-	TGCAGCGTTTTCTGGACTAGCGGACCCAATGAGCAGTTCTTC	CSVFWTSGPNEQFF
-	TRBV6-6	TRBJ2-3	-	TGTGCCAGCAGTTACCTGGCCCGCACAGATACGCAGTATTTT	CASSYLARTDTQYF
TRBD2	TRBV9	TRBJ2-7	-	TGTGCCAGCAGCGTAGGATCGCGGGAGCCCTCCTACGAGCAGTACTTC	CASSVGSREPSYEQYF
-	TRBV7-8	TRBJ1-2	once	TGTGCCAGCAGCCTAAGAGGAGGCTACACCTTC	CASSLRGGYTF